The subject of this entry is one T cell receptor beta chain. No antigen is known for it. cDNA was made in eight separate reactions per sample. Incorporation of UMIs carrying a 6-nucleotide sample barcode was performed by template switching. TCRdb derives one entry per CDR3 protein from the 5' RACE reads, leaving out DNA. This sample's table has some 210,000 distinct CDR3 sequences. The sample belongs to a study of monozygotic twins with inflammatory bowel disease. The study, taken as a whole, reports: A reduction in TCRbeta diversity (inverse Simpson) was seen in IBD patients relative to healthy co-twins.

The germline CDR1 and CDR2 sequences are SGHDN and FVKESK. This CDR3 comprises 12 residues. The chain is built from TRBV14 and TRBJ2-3. What was sequenced was blood. The source is a human donor with ulcerative colitis or Crohn's disease, or a healthy co-twin of an affected twin (not recorded which). CDR3 sequence reads: CASSHGTDTQYF. Combining the CDR3 with reference TRBV14 and TRBJ2-3 gives the whole variable domain EAGVTQFPSHSVIEKGQTVTLRCDPISGHDNLYWYRRVMGKEIKFLLHFVKESKQDESGMPNNRFLAERTGGTYSTLKVQPAELEDSGVYFCASSHGTDTQYFGPGTRLTVL.